The 6 T cell receptor beta chains given below trace back to one sample, sequenced in a study of human T cells and chemical hapten exposure. TCRdb called the RACE reads again in MiXCR, with one record for every CDR3 protein. The sample lists 120,000 or so distinct CDR3 sequences, roughly 13% occurring once. As for time point: pre-sensitization, week 0. Treatment defined: therapeutic diphenylcyclopropenone sensitization with weekly scalp DPC. The material sequenced was whole blood, taken in connection with sensitization to the hapten diphenylcyclopropenone (DPC). The receptors originated from a woman aged 18-29 years with alopecia areata. Some clones in this sample may be carry-over from other donors' samples.

At least ten counts were recorded for this clonotype. The V call is TRBV4-1, the J call TRBJ2-7, with 7 positions matching TRBD1. From germline, CDR1 is MGHRA and CDR2 YSYEKL. CDR3 length: 16 amino acids. V shed 1 base, J shed 3 bases, and the junction held 9 bases outside the gene matches. CDR3 sequence (DNA): TGCGCCAGCAGCCAAGTGTTGGGCCAGGGGGACTACGAGCAGTACTTC. Translation: CASSQVLGQGDYEQYF.

There are many counts of this clonotype. CDR3 region: CSAGQGSNQPQHF. CDR3 coding DNA: TGCAGCGCCGGACAGGGAAGCAATCAGCCCCAGCATTTT. The chain employs TRBV29-1 and TRBJ1-5; the match to TRBD1 covers 8 bases. V lost 7 bases and J lost 1; bases outside the gene matches: 3. This CDR3 has 13 residues. Germline lookup yields CDR1 SQVTM and CDR2 ANQGSEA.

This clonotype was counted many times. The V and J genes are TRBV3-1 and TRBJ1-5; 9 bases are shared with TRBD1. Trimming removed 3 bases from V and 7 bases from J; junction bases left unmatched: 13. The CDR3 has 17 amino acids. In germline, CDR1 is LGHDT, CDR2 YNNKEL (reference sequence). The CDR3 nucleotides read TGTGCCAGCAGCCATGGGACAGGGCGGAGGTGGAGACAGCCCCAGCATTTT. It specifies CASSHGTGRRWRQPQHF. The variable domain in full, with the rest retrieved from reference TRBV3-1 and TRBJ1-5, is DTAVSQTPKYLVTQMGNDKSIKCEQNLGHDTMYWYKQDSKKFLKIMFSYNNKELIINETVPNRFSPKSPDKAHLNLHINSLELGDSAVYFCASSHGTGRRWRQPQHFGDGTRLSIL.

This sequence joins TRBV28 and TRBJ2-3; D remains unclear. The V and J ends lost 7 bases and 2 bases respectively, with 10 bases between them. The germline V gene has CDR1 MDHEN and CDR2 SYDVKM. This CDR3 spans 13 amino acids. CDR3 residues: CASTTMFTDTQYF. The DNA for the CDR3 is TGTGCCAGCACCACGATGTTCACAGATACGCAGTATTTT.

This clonotype was recorded a few times. The V and J genes are TRBV7-2 and TRBJ2-7; a possible D gene is TRBD2 (6 bases). The CDR3 has 16 amino acids. V was cut by 0 bases and J by 0 bases, with 12 bases left in between. The V gene's germline CDR1 is SGHTA and CDR2 FQGNSA. The DNA for the CDR3 is TGTGCCAGCAGCTTAGCGCCCAGACTAGACTCCTACGAGCAGTACTTC. The encoded protein is CASSLAPRLDSYEQYF.

V usage is TRBV24-1 and J usage is TRBJ2-4, with 9 bases that match TRBD1. The germline gives CDR1 KGHDR, CDR2 SFDVKD. With 10 bases clipped from V and 9 bases from J, the junction kept 12 bases outside the gene matches. This CDR3 region has 14 residues. In nucleotides, the CDR3 is TGTGCCACAAGCGAACCGGGACAGGGAGGCATTCAGTACTTC. Translated: CATSEPGQGGIQYF.